This TCR beta chain was sequenced during a study of shared clonotypes between healthy human individuals. CDR1 MNHEY and CDR2 SMNVEV come from the germline V gene (reference sequence). The CDR3 totals 18 residues. V lost 3 bases, J lost 2 bases, and 22 bases lay in between. The table came from immunoSEQ multiplex PCR; TCRdb's copy has only in-frame clones and leaves some out. The sample has about 690,000 clones, 90% seen once. V and J are TRBV27 and TRBJ2-5; D may match TRBD1 or TRBD2 (5 bases each). The clonotype was recovered from a man aged 18 to 35 in good health. Some clones in this sample may be carry-over from other donors' samples. Sequenced input: memory CD8+ T cells from PBMCs. Subset indicated: CD45RO+ cells pooled with CCR7-negative TemRA cells. CDR3 loop: CASSLVFRALGEQETQYF. For the CDR3, the DNA is TGTGCCAGCAGTTTGGTTTTCAGGGCGCTGGGGGAACAAGAGACCCAGTACTTC.